This T cell receptor beta chain was obtained from a study of CXCR3-negative and CXCR3-positive naive CD8 T cells. About this clonotype itself: Its antigen is not known.

Via 5' RACE with UMI labels, TRB cDNA libraries were prepared. TCRdb reprocessed the 5' RACE reads and keeps a single row for each CDR3 protein, giving no DNA. Here the sample table reports approximately 140,000 distinct CDR3 sequences. The CDR3 is made up of 13 amino acids. Study conclusions and caveats: When CXCR3-positive naive cells were set against CXCR3-negative naive cells, the former had more hydrophobic TRB CDR3s.

Sequencing input: naive CXCR3+ CD8+ T cells from blood. Documented subset: CD45RO-CCR7+CD27+CD95- naive CD8+ T cells expressing CXCR3 (TNR3+). The sequence came from a human donor in good health. Some clones in this sample may be carry-over from other donors' samples. This sequence joins TRBV12-3 or TRBV12-4 and TRBJ2-5; the TRBD1 assignment by TCRdb is unverifiable without DNA. The CDR3 is CASSPLLLETQYF.